This TCR beta chain was captured by sequencing in a study of CD8 T cells in Susac syndrome. The germline V and J ends were trimmed by 6 bases and 6 bases, with 18 bases remaining between them. The CDR3 is 14 amino acids. The germline V gene encodes CDR1 MNHEY and CDR2 SMNVEV (reference sequence). Random hexamers served to reverse transcribe roughly 0.45 to 1 ug RNA. Each CDR3 protein gets one entry after TCRdb re-called the immunoSEQ multiplex PCR reads with MiXCR. This sample yields about 300,000 distinct CDR3 sequences, of which approximately 85% are seen a single time; roughly 0.21% belongs to the top ten.

Material: CD8+ T cells from PBMCs. This chain joins TRBV27 and TRBJ2-7, with D perhaps TRBD1 or TRBD2 (6 bases each). The origin of this receptor is a human donor with multiple sclerosis. In DNA, the CDR3 is TGTGCCAGCAGGCCGGGGGCCTCCAACGGCGAGCAGTACTTC. It translates to CASRPGASNGEQYF.